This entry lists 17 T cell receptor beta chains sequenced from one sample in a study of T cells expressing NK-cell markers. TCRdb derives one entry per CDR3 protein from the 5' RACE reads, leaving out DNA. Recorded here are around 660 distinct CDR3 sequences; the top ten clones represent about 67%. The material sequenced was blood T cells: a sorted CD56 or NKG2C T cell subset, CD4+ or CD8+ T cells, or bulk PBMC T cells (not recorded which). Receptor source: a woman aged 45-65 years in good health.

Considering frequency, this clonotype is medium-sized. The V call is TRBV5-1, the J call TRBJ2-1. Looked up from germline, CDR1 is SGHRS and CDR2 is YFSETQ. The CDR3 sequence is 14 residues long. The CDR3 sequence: CASSSSGIHNEQFF. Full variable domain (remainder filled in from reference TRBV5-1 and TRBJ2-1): KAGVTQTPRYLIKTRGQQVTLSCSPISGHRSVSWYQQTPGQGLQFLFEYFSETQRNKGNFPGRFSGRQFSNSRSEMNVSTLELGDSALYLCASSSSGIHNEQFFGPGTRLTVL.

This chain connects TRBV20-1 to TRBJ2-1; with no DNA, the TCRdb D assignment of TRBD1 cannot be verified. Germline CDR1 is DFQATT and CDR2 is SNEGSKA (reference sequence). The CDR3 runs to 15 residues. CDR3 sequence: CSAVHRDRGGNEQFF.

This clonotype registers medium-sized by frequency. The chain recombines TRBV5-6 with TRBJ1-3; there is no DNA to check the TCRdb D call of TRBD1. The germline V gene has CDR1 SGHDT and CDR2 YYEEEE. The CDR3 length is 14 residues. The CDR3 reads CASSWGQGGNTIYF.

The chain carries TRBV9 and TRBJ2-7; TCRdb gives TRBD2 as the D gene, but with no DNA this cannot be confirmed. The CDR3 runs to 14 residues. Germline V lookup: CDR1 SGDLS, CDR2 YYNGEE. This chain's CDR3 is CASSVGEGGYEQYF. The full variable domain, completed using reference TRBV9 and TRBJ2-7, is DSGVTQTPKHLITATGQRVTLRCSPRSGDLSVYWYQQSLDQGLQFLIQYYNGEERAKGNILERFSAQQFPDLHSELNLSSLELGDSALYFCASSVGEGGYEQYFGPGTRLTVT.

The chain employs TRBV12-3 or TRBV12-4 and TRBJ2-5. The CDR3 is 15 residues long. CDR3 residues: CASRSLGVGEETQYF.

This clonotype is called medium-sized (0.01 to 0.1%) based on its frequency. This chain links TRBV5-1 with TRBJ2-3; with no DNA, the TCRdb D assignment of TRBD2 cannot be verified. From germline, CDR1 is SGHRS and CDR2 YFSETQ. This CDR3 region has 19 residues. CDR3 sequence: CASSLPGGTSGNTADTQYF.

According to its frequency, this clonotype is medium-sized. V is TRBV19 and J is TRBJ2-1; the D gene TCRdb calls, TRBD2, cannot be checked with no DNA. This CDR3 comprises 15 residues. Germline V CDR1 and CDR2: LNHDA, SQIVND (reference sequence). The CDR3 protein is CASSIREASYNEQFF.

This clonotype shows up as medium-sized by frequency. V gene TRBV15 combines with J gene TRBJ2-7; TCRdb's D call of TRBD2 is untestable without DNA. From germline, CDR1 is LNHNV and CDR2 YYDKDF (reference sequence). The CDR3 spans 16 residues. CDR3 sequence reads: CATSRESGTRGYEQYF.

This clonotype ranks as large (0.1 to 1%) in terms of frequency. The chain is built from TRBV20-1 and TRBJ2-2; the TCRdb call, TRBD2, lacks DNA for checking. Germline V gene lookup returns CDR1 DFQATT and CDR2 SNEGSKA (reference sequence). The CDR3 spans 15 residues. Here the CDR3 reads CSARGPGLDTGELFF.

CDR3 residues: CASSLVDRGSGANVLTF. The chain employs TRBV7-8 and TRBJ2-6; TCRdb designates TRBD1, a call that cannot be tested without DNA. Germline V lookup: CDR1 SGHVS, CDR2 FQNEAQ. The CDR3 runs to 17 residues.

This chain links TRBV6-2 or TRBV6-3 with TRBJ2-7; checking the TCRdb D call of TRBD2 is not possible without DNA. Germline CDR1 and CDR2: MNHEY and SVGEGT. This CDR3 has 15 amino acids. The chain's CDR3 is CASSYSNEGWDEQYF.

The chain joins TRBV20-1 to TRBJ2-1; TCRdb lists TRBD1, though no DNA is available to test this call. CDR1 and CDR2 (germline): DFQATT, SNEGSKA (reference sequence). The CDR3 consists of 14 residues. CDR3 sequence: CSARGGRDLNEQFF.

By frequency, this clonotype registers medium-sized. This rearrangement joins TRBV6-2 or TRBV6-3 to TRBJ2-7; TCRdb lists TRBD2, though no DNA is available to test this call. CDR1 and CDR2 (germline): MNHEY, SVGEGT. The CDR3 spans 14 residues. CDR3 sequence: CASSYEEGSYEQYF.

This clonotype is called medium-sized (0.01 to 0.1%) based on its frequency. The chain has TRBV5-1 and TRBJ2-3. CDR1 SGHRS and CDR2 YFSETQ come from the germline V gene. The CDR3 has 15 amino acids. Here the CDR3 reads CASSLDMSSTDTQYF.

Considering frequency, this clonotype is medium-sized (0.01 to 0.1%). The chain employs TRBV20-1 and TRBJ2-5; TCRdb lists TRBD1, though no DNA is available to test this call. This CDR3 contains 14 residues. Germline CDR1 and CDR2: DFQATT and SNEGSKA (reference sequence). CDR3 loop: CSVRDGTVRETQYF.

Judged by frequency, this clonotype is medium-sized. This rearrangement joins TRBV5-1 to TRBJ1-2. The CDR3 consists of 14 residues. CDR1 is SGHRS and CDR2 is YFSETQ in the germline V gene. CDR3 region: CASSSDKFNYGYTF.

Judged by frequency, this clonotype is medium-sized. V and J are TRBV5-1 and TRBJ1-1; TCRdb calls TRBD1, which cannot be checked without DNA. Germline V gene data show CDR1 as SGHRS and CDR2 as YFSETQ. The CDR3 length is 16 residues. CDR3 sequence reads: CASSYPGQWPNTEAFF.